What follows are 4 T cell receptor beta chains derived from one specimen sequenced in a study of T cells in Graves' hyperthyroidism and ophthalmopathy. RNA transcripts served as the template for amplifying TCR beta CDR3 regions. The study used the HTBI primer set for a first-round RT-PCR of the TCR CDR3. TCRdb recomputed calls from the multiplex PCR reads with MiXCR, one row per CDR3 protein. The data contain fewer than 550,000 distinct CDR3 sequences, 15% to 19% of them seen just once; the ten biggest clones take up 7.5% to 9%. The sequencing input was blood. The receptors were sampled from a woman aged 18-29 years with Graves' hyperthyroidism.

This clonotype was observed many times. The V and J genes are TRBV28 and TRBJ2-7, with D possibly being TRBD1 or TRBD2 (5 bases each). The CDR3 loop spans 14 amino acids. Germline CDR1 and CDR2: MDHEN and SYDVKM. Trimming stripped 2 bases from V and 2 bases from J, with 10 bases between. This CDR3 is CASSLPGLTYEQYF. For the CDR3, the DNA is TGTGCCAGCAGTTTACCGGGGCTAACCTACGAGCAGTACTTC.

This clonotype was seen a handful of times. V usage is TRBV7-9 and J usage is TRBJ1-2; D is unresolved. This CDR3 is built from 12 residues. With 8 bases removed from V and 7 bases from J, the gap between germline ends came to 14 bases. Germline V gene sequence: CDR1 SEHNR, CDR2 FQNEAQ (reference sequence). The DNA of the CDR3 is TGTGCCAGCGTCAAAAAAGGGTCTGGCTACACCTTC. Protein: CASVKKGSGYTF. Full variable domain (remainder filled in from reference TRBV7-9 and TRBJ1-2): DTGVSQNPRHKITKRGQNVTFRCDPISEHNRLYWYRQTLGQGPEFLTYFQNEAQLEKSRLLSDRFSAERPKGSFSTLEIQRTEQGDSAMYLCASVKKGSGYTFGSGTRLTVV.

This clonotype was seen a handful of times. The chain links TRBV2 to TRBJ2-6; 9 positions match TRBD1. The V and J ends lost 6 bases and 5 bases, in that order; junction bases with no gene match: 5. CDR3 length: 15 amino acids. Germline assignment: CDR1 SNHLY and CDR2 FYNNEI. CDR3 sequence reads: CASSPDRGRANVLTF. The CDR3, as DNA: TGTGCCAGCAGCCCCGACAGGGGGAGGGCCAACGTCCTGACTTTC.

This chain links TRBV4-1 with TRBJ1-2; no clear D. V dropped 2 bases and J dropped 5 bases, with 9 bases sitting between them. The CDR3 length is 13 residues. Per germline, CDR1 MGHRA and CDR2 YSYEKL. Here the CDR3 DNA reads TGCGCCAGCAGCCAACCGGACGGGTATGGCTACACCTTC. It yields the protein CASSQPDGYGYTF.